Below are 15 T cell receptor beta chains sequenced from a single sample in a study of post-analysis software for immune sequencing data. These receptors have no identified antigens. Prepared TCR beta cDNA libraries contained unique molecular identifiers. One entry per CDR3 protein results from TCRdb running MiXCR on the PCR reads. Of roughly 200,000 distinct CDR3 sequences in the sample, roughly 28% were seen once. Broader study findings: Relative to controls, patients had 4 or 5 TRBV segments at higher frequency, with TRBV5-6, TRBV5-1 and TRBV20-1 among these.

The specimen was blood. These TCRs come from a girl aged 2-17 years with multiple sclerosis.

This clonotype was found many times. The V call is TRBV12-3 or TRBV12-4, the J call TRBJ2-3; possibly TRBD1 for D (5 bases). The length of the CDR3 is 17 residues. V was cut by 6 bases and J by 1 base, with 20 bases left in between. The CDR3 bases are TGTGCCAGCAGACGCAGGGTGGGGATTGAGGGCACAGATACGCAGTATTTT. It codes for CASRRRVGIEGTDTQYF.

In the case of this clonotype: One base away lies a much larger clone, so this may be a sequencing read error. V usage is TRBV5-1 and J usage is TRBJ2-1, with 13 bases identical to TRBD2. This CDR3 has 19 residues. The V and J ends lost 6 bases and 1 base, in that order; junction bases with no gene match: 13. CDR1 and CDR2 from the germline V gene are SGHRS and YFSETQ. The CDR3 sequence: CASNTGLAGDKRSYNEQFF. The CDR3 coding sequence is TGCGCCAGCAACACCGGACTAGCGGGAGATAAGAGGTCCTACAATGAGCAGTTCTTC.

The V gene is TRBV21-1, the J gene TRBJ2-7; the table names TRBD1, a call not compared with the DNA. TRBV21-1 is assigned pseudogene status. The CDR3 is made up of 16 amino acids. Here the CDR3 DNA reads TGTGCCAGCAGCAAAAAAACACCGGGAAGGTGCTCTGAGCAGTACTTC. The encoded protein is CASSKKTPGRCSEQYF.

The rearrangement links TRBV27 to TRBJ1-6; D unclear. This CDR3 has 12 residues. V was clipped by 4 bases and J by 10 bases, with 8 bases between them. Germline-derived CDR1 and CDR2 are MNHEY and SMNVEV (reference sequence). CDR3 DNA: TGTGCCAGCAGTTACACGGGGTCACCCCTCCACTTT. Encoded protein: CASSYTGSPLHF.

The sample holds a few counts of this clonotype. The chain joins TRBV20-1 to TRBJ2-4; 10 bases are a match to TRBD2. Trimming at V came to 5 bases and at J to 0 bases, leaving 10 bases not matched to a gene. Looked up from germline, CDR1 is DFQATT and CDR2 is SNEGSKA (reference sequence). The CDR3 totals 17 residues. CDR3 sequence reads: CSASPLLAGLAKNIQYF. Written as DNA, the CDR3 is TGCAGTGCTTCTCCCCTACTAGCGGGGCTAGCCAAAAACATTCAGTACTTC.

This clonotype came up many times. The J gene is TRBJ2-7, the V gene TRBV28; the match to TRBD1 covers 8 bases. The V gene's germline CDR1 is MDHEN and CDR2 SYDVKM. Trimming cost V 1 base and J 0 bases; bases outside gene matches: 2. The CDR3 covers 15 residues. The CDR3 sequence: CASSLLTGVSYEQYF. CDR3 DNA sequence: TGTGCCAGCAGTTTATTGACAGGGGTCTCCTACGAGCAGTACTTC.

This clonotype was seen only a few times. The rearrangement joins TRBV20-1 to TRBJ1-5, with a weak D call TRBD1 (5 bases). V lost 5 bases, J lost 7 bases, and 15 bases lay in between. The CDR3 has 13 amino acids. Germline lookup yields CDR1 DFQATT and CDR2 SNEGSKA (reference sequence). The CDR3 DNA reads as TGCAGTGCTGACTCAGGGATCGGGCAGCCCCAGCATTTT. Its translation is CSADSGIGQPQHF.

The rearrangement uses TRBV15 and TRBJ2-1; TRBD1 matches at 8 bases. V was clipped by 6 bases and J by 10 bases; unmatched bases: 11. The CDR3 totals 14 residues. Germline values: CDR1 LNHNV, CDR2 YYDKDF (reference sequence). CDR3 sequence reads: CATRDRGPRGEQFF. In nucleotides, the CDR3 is TGTGCCACCAGAGACAGGGGTCCGCGGGGCGAGCAGTTCTTC.

The chain employs TRBV12-3 or TRBV12-4 and TRBJ2-3; 9 bases match TRBD1. This CDR3 has 16 residues. Germline trimming cut 6 bases from V and 4 bases from J; bases unmatched to any gene: 11. The CDR3 region has the DNA TGTGCCAGCAGCTCCCATCCGGGACAGGGCCCAGATACGCAGTATTTT. It specifies CASSSHPGQGPDTQYF.

As to this clonotype: The junction does not match germline at one end; this may be a read error. The gene calls are TRBV5-1 and TRBJ1-1; D is ambiguous. The CDR3 is made up of 14 amino acids. Germline lookup yields CDR1 SGHRS and CDR2 YFSETQ. CDR3 sequence: CVSSLAQVNTEAFF. In DNA form, the CDR3 reads TGCGTCAGCAGCTTGGCTCAAGTGAACACTGAAGCTTTCTTT.

This chain links TRBV12-3 or TRBV12-4 with TRBJ1-5, with TRBD1 as a possible D gene (5 bases). The CDR3 loop spans 13 amino acids. The V end was cut by 6 bases, the J end by 7 bases, with 13 bases between. CDR3 protein: CASREGREQPQHF. CDR3 nucleotide sequence: TGTGCCAGCAGGGAGGGGAGGGAACAGCCCCAGCATTTT.

This clonotype was seen repeatedly, ten times or more. The V call is TRBV20-1, the J call TRBJ2-7; D gene uncertain. The V gene lost 7 bases and the J gene lost 6 bases, with 4 bases spanning the gap. Germline lookup yields CDR1 DFQATT and CDR2 SNEGSKA (reference sequence). The CDR3 consists of 8 residues. CDR3 loop: CSGSEQYF. The CDR3 nucleotides read TGCAGTGGTTCCGAGCAGTACTTC.

The chain combines TRBV5-1 with TRBJ1-2; D not certain. CDR1 is SGHRS and CDR2 is YFSETQ in the germline V gene. There are 14 residues in the CDR3. V was trimmed by 4 bases and J by 5 bases, leaving 15 bases between them. The DNA for the CDR3 is TGCGCCAGCAGCAAGGACCCGGACTTTTATGGCTACACCTTC. This gives the protein CASSKDPDFYGYTF.

Note on this clonotype: This may be a read error, as it is one base from a much larger clone. The chain combines TRBV12-3 or TRBV12-4 with TRBJ2-4, with a tentative D call TRBD1 (6 bases). The DNA end favors TRBJ2-7, so the J call may be wrong. The CDR3 runs 14 residues. The CDR3 loop reads CASSSPQGWTEQYF. The CDR3 DNA follows: TGTGCCAGCAGTTCCCCACAGGGTTGGACCGAGCAGTACTTC.

Many counts were recorded for this clonotype. The rearrangement uses TRBV28 and TRBJ2-7, with D possibly being TRBD1 (5 bases). V was clipped by 6 bases and J by 3 bases, with 9 bases between them. In germline, CDR1 is MDHEN, CDR2 SYDVKM. The CDR3 is 12 residues long. CDR3 coding DNA: TGTGCCAGCAGGGACAATAACTACGAGCAGTACTTC. Amino acids: CASRDNNYEQYF.